Below are 9 T cell receptor beta chains sequenced from a single sample in a study of type 1 and type 2 diabetes patients (dated by TCRdb to the mid-2010s). Sequencing was performed on an Illumina MiSeq. TCRbeta CDR3 amplification used genomic DNA from the sorted T cell subsets as template. The TCRbeta CDR3 region was amplified by multiplex PCR with 30 forward and 13 reverse primers. TCRdb redid the processing of the public reads, applying fastp at Q25 and MiXCR, and retained in-frame beta chains. Rows with one shared CDR3 protein collapse into an entry with the most common genes and DNA. This sample comprises approximately 260,000 distinct CDR3 sequences, roughly 50% of them detected only once. Together, the top ten hold roughly 15% of the sample. The sequenced sample was peripheral blood mononuclear cells (PBMCs). Receptors were obtained from a man aged 18 to 35 with type 2 diabetes.

In the case of this clonotype: A read error is possible here, since a much larger clone lies one base away. The chain is built from TRBV6-5 and TRBJ1-2; a possible D gene is TRBD1 (5 bases). CDR3 size: 14 residues. Germline values: CDR1 MNHEY, CDR2 SVGAGI. Trimming took off 2 bases at V and 3 bases at J, with 10 bases between the two ends. Here the CDR3 reads CASSYEGHHYGYTF. The CDR3 nucleotides read TGTGCCAGCAGTTACGAGGGGCACCACTATGGCTACACCTTC.

The count of this clonotype is one. The chain is built from TRBV20-1 and TRBJ1-2, with D possibly TRBD1 on 5 matching bases. V gave up 0 bases and J gave up 8 bases, with 25 bases separating them. CDR3 length equals 17 residues. From germline, CDR1 is DFQATT and CDR2 SNEGSKA (reference sequence). The CDR3 reads CSARDSKTRDMAKGYTF. CDR3 DNA: TGCAGTGCTAGAGATTCAAAGACCAGGGATATGGCGAAAGGCTACACCTTC.

As concerns this clonotype: At one end the junction does not follow the germline gene, possibly because of a read error. V gene TRBV15 combines with J gene TRBJ1-4; D is ambiguous. Germline values: CDR1 LNHNV, CDR2 YYDKDF (reference sequence). The CDR3 runs to 15 residues. In DNA, the CDR3 is TGTGCCACCAGCAGAGCCAGAAGCCAGAATGAAAACCTGTTTTTT. Protein: CATSRARSQNENLFF.

This chain links TRBV6-5 with TRBJ1-5, with 8 bases identical to TRBD1. The CDR3 is made up of 14 amino acids. Unmatched junction bases numbered 7, after V lost 6 bases and J lost 6 bases. The germline V gene encodes CDR1 MNHEY and CDR2 SVGAGI. The CDR3 loop is CASSRGQGGQPQHF. The DNA of the CDR3 is TGTGCCAGCAGCCGAGGACAGGGAGGTCAGCCCCAGCATTTT.

The V and J genes are TRBV20-1 and TRBJ1-2; weak D call: TRBD1 (5 bases). The CDR3 is 15 amino acids. Looked up from germline, CDR1 is DFQATT and CDR2 is SNEGSKA (reference sequence). The V and J ends lost 0 bases and 1 base respectively, with 12 bases between them. DNA of the CDR3: TGCAGTGCTAGAGATTGGGACGGCTTTAACTATGGCTACACCTTC. Translated, it gives CSARDWDGFNYGYTF.

This clonotype was found once. J is TRBJ2-5 and V is TRBV2, with D maybe TRBD2 (6 bases). The J call is in doubt because the DNA end fits TRBJ2-1 better. The V gene's germline CDR1 is SNHLY and CDR2 FYNNEI. The CDR3 is 15 amino acids. As DNA, the CDR3 is TGTGCCAGCAGCTTACGCGAGCGCGGGGTTGGTGAGCAGTTCTTC. It translates to CASSLRERGVGEQFF.

The chain employs TRBV19 and TRBJ1-1, with 10 positions matching TRBD1. V lost 3 bases, J lost 10 bases, and 5 bases stayed unmatched. The CDR3 has 13 residues. Looked up from germline, CDR1 is LNHDA and CDR2 is SQIVND (reference sequence). The CDR3 sequence: CASSIWDRGGAFF. The CDR3 DNA reads as TGTGCCAGTAGTATCTGGGACAGGGGAGGAGCTTTCTTT.

In this sample, this clonotype turned up a few times. This chain links TRBV15 with TRBJ2-7, with a weak D call TRBD1 (5 bases). The CDR3 covers 15 residues. The V and J ends lost 4 bases and 2 bases respectively, with 15 bases between them. Germline V gene sequence: CDR1 LNHNV, CDR2 YYDKDF (reference sequence). CDR3 in amino acids: CATSNTWTNTYEQYF. The CDR3 DNA reads TGTGCCACCAGCAACACGTGGACAAACACCTACGAGCAGTACTTC.

The rearrangement links TRBV27 to TRBJ2-5, with unresolved D. The V end lost 5 bases, the J end lost 4 bases, and 11 bases lay between the germline ends. The CDR3 totals 13 residues. Germline lookup yields CDR1 MNHEY and CDR2 SMNVEV (reference sequence). The DNA of the CDR3 is TGTGCCAGCAGTCTTGGCTATGGAGAGACCCAGTACTTC. Its protein is CASSLGYGETQYF.